This T cell receptor (beta chain) stems from a study of patients and donors after allogeneic stem cell transplantation. This clonotype was detected ten times or more. TCRdb reprocessed the RT-PCR reads via MiXCR and lists one record per CDR3 protein. The table shows over 400,000 distinct CDR3 sequences, with 16% occurring only once. This CDR3 spans 17 amino acids. Trimming removed 6 bases from V and 7 bases from J; junction bases left unmatched: 18. Germline CDR1 is MNHEY and CDR2 is SVGEGT. The sample comprised blood, either unsorted or a sorted T cell fraction (not recorded which). The rearrangement uses TRBV6-2 or TRBV6-3 and TRBJ2-1, with 7 bases fitting TRBD2. The clonotype comes from a human donor who was either an allogeneic HSCT recipient or a stem cell or donor lymphocyte infusion donor (not recorded which). It is not recorded whose cells these are; they may come from a transplant donor. This chain's CDR3 is CASSLLGGGSSRNEQFF. The CDR3 DNA reads TGTGCCAGCAGCCTCCTTGGGGGGGGGTCCTCTAGGAATGAGCAGTTCTTC.